This is a list of T cell receptor beta chains from one sample in a study of early T cells in non-severe SARS-CoV-2 infection. TCRdb fed the 5' RACE reads into MiXCR, producing one record per CDR3 protein. Seen here are 30,000 or so distinct CDR3 sequences, about 5% observed once, and the top ten hold more than 4.5%. The sample consisted of whole blood. These receptors were obtained from an adult who was a healthcare worker with PCR-confirmed SARS-CoV-2 infection or an uninfected control (not recorded which). The CDR3 runs from the conserved cysteine through the conserved F or W. D genes are given only for firm matches. Clone size, where shown, is once, few, many, or a class for clones that have expanded.

len: 15; j_gene: TRBJ2-3; v_gene: TRBV28; abundance: many; d_gene: .; CDR3nt: TGTGCCAGCAGTTTAAGGAACTGGAGCACAGATACGCAGTATTTT; CDR3aa: CASSLRNWSTDTQYF
len: 15; j_gene: TRBJ2-7; v_gene: TRBV11-2; abundance: .; d_gene: TRBD1; CDR3nt: TGTGCCAGCAGCCCCAGACAGGGGAGCGGGTACGAGCAGTACTTC; CDR3aa: CASSPRQGSGYEQYF
len: 14; j_gene: TRBJ1-5; v_gene: TRBV12-3/TRBV12-4; abundance: many; d_gene: .; CDR3nt: TGTGCCAGCAGTTCTCCACGGCCTGGGCAGCCCCAGCATTTT; CDR3aa: CASSSPRPGQPQHF
len: 14; j_gene: TRBJ2-1; v_gene: TRBV5-6; abundance: many; d_gene: .; CDR3nt: TGTGCCAGCAGGAGTCAGGCGGAATACAATGAGCAGTTCTTC; CDR3aa: CASRSQAEYNEQFF
len: 15; j_gene: TRBJ2-5; v_gene: TRBV5-5; abundance: many; d_gene: .; CDR3nt: TGTGCCAGCAGCTTGGGGGATGGAGGGCAAGAGACCCAGTACTTC; CDR3aa: CASSLGDGGQETQYF
len: 11; j_gene: TRBJ1-6; v_gene: TRBV12-3/TRBV12-4; abundance: many; d_gene: .; CDR3nt: TGTGCCAGCAGTCCTAGGAGACCCCTCCACTTT; CDR3aa: CASSPRRPLHF
len: 14; j_gene: TRBJ2-3; v_gene: TRBV14; abundance: few; d_gene: .; CDR3nt: TGTGCCAGCTCCCCAGTTGGGGTTGGAGGAACGCAGTATTTT; CDR3aa: CASSPVGVGGTQYF
len: 13; j_gene: TRBJ2-7; v_gene: TRBV24-1; abundance: many; d_gene: .; CDR3nt: TGTGCCACCAGTGACTCAAGGAGCTACGAGCAGTACTTC; CDR3aa: CATSDSRSYEQYF
len: 16; j_gene: TRBJ2-3; v_gene: TRBV7-2; abundance: many; d_gene: TRBD1; CDR3nt: TGTGCCACCATGATCGCTAGCGGACAGGGGGCAGATACGCAGTATTTT; CDR3aa: CATMIASGQGADTQYF
len: 15; j_gene: TRBJ2-6; v_gene: TRBV12-5; abundance: many; d_gene: .; CDR3nt: TGTGCTAGTGGGGTGTACAGGGATGGGGCCAACGTCCTGACTTTC; CDR3aa: CASGVYRDGANVLTF
len: 14; j_gene: TRBJ2-3; v_gene: TRBV4-2; abundance: many; d_gene: .; CDR3nt: TGTGCCAGCAGGGGGGGCGGATACACAGATACGCAGTATTTT; CDR3aa: CASRGGGYTDTQYF
len: 19; j_gene: TRBJ1-5; v_gene: TRBV28; abundance: many; d_gene: .; CDR3nt: TGTGCCAGCAGGACCCTTCCCCCAAGGTTCATGTCTCTTGCTCAGCCCCAGCATTTT; CDR3aa: CASRTLPPRFMSLAQPQHF
len: 17; j_gene: TRBJ2-7; v_gene: TRBV2; abundance: .; d_gene: .; CDR3nt: TGTGCCAGCAGTGAAGGTCTGTTGGGACACTACTCCTACGAGCAGTACTTC; CDR3aa: CASSEGLLGHYSYEQYF
len: 14; j_gene: TRBJ2-3; v_gene: TRBV7-9; abundance: many; d_gene: TRBD1; CDR3nt: TGTGCCAGCAGCCGACAGGGCGGCCCAGATACGCAGTATTTT; CDR3aa: CASSRQGGPDTQYF
len: 14; j_gene: TRBJ2-5; v_gene: TRBV20-1; abundance: .; d_gene: TRBD2; CDR3nt: TGCAGTGCCCGAGTCGGACTAGGCCAAGAGACCCAGTACTTC; CDR3aa: CSARVGLGQETQYF
len: 15; j_gene: TRBJ2-7; v_gene: TRBV7-9; abundance: many; d_gene: TRBD1; CDR3nt: TGTGCCAGCAGCCACCCGGACAGGGACTCCTACGAGCAGTACTTC; CDR3aa: CASSHPDRDSYEQYF
len: 16; j_gene: TRBJ1-6; v_gene: TRBV12-3/TRBV12-4; abundance: many; d_gene: .; CDR3nt: TGTGCCAGCAGTTTAGGATGGGCAGGTCCTAATTCACCCCTCCACTTT; CDR3aa: CASSLGWAGPNSPLHF
len: 15; j_gene: TRBJ1-4; v_gene: TRBV5-5; abundance: many; d_gene: .; CDR3nt: TGTGCCAGCAGCTTAAGGGGCGAGGGCGGTGAAAAACTGTTTTTT; CDR3aa: CASSLRGEGGEKLFF
len: 16; j_gene: TRBJ2-1; v_gene: TRBV5-1; abundance: many; d_gene: .; CDR3nt: TGCGCCAGCAGCTCACATTTAGTCCCCTCCTACAATGAGCAGTTCTTC; CDR3aa: CASSSHLVPSYNEQFF
len: 11; j_gene: TRBJ2-3; v_gene: TRBV20-1; abundance: .; d_gene: .; CDR3nt: TGCAGTGCTGAACAGACAGATACGCAGTATTTT; CDR3aa: CSAEQTDTQYF
len: 13; j_gene: TRBJ2-1; v_gene: TRBV18; abundance: few; d_gene: TRBD2; CDR3nt: TGTGCCAGCTCACCGGCTAGCGGGGGCGAGCAGTTCTTC; CDR3aa: CASSPASGGEQFF
len: 12; j_gene: TRBJ2-7; v_gene: TRBV2; abundance: many; d_gene: TRBD2; CDR3nt: TGTGCCAGGGGGACTAGCGGGGAAAAGCAGTACTTC; CDR3aa: CARGTSGEKQYF
len: 15; j_gene: TRBJ1-4; v_gene: TRBV5-1; abundance: many; d_gene: .; CDR3nt: TGCGCCAGCACCCGTGTGGGACTTGACAGGGAAAAACTGTTTTTT; CDR3aa: CASTRVGLDREKLFF
len: 16; j_gene: TRBJ1-5; v_gene: TRBV12-5; abundance: .; d_gene: .; CDR3nt: TGTGCTAGTGGGGGCACAGGGAGGGGAAGCAATCAGCCCCAGCATTTT; CDR3aa: CASGGTGRGSNQPQHF
len: 17; j_gene: TRBJ2-1; v_gene: TRBV7-8; abundance: many; d_gene: .; CDR3nt: TGTGCCAGCAGCTTAACCCGACGGCCCCTGTTTGGGAATGAGCAGTTCTTC; CDR3aa: CASSLTRRPLFGNEQFF
len: 14; j_gene: TRBJ1-1; v_gene: TRBV20-1; abundance: many; d_gene: .; CDR3nt: TGCAGTGCTCCCTCTACGGGGGAAACTACACGAGCTTTCTTT; CDR3aa: CSAPSTGETTRAFF
len: 14; j_gene: TRBJ1-5; v_gene: TRBV28; abundance: many; d_gene: .; CDR3nt: TGTGCCAGCAGGTCCACAGGGCCCCCTCAGCCCCAGCATTTT; CDR3aa: CASRSTGPPQPQHF
len: 15; j_gene: TRBJ2-7; v_gene: TRBV6-5; abundance: many; d_gene: TRBD1; CDR3nt: TGTGCCAGCAGTTACTCACAGGGGGCGGGTTACGAGCAGTACTTC; CDR3aa: CASSYSQGAGYEQYF
len: 15; j_gene: TRBJ2-2; v_gene: TRBV6-1; abundance: .; d_gene: .; CDR3nt: TGTGCCAGCAGAGCTGGGGCAGGGAACACCGGGGAGCTGTTTTTT; CDR3aa: CASRAGAGNTGELFF
len: 12; j_gene: TRBJ2-3; v_gene: TRBV20-1; abundance: many; d_gene: .; CDR3nt: TGCAGTGCTCTAAGCCCTGATTTGGCGCAGTATTTT; CDR3aa: CSALSPDLAQYF
len: 12; j_gene: TRBJ2-7; v_gene: TRBV7-9; abundance: many; d_gene: .; CDR3nt: TGTGCCAGCAGCCCGATTCTCATCGGGCAGTACTTC; CDR3aa: CASSPILIGQYF
len: 14; j_gene: TRBJ1-1; v_gene: TRBV14; abundance: many; d_gene: .; CDR3nt: TGTGCCAGCAGCCAAGTTTTCGGGGCGACTGAAGCTTTCTTT; CDR3aa: CASSQVFGATEAFF
len: 15; j_gene: TRBJ2-3; v_gene: TRBV5-6; abundance: many; d_gene: .; CDR3nt: TGTGCCAGCAGCTTCAGGGCAGGGGAGGGAGATACGCAGTATTTT; CDR3aa: CASSFRAGEGDTQYF
len: 16; j_gene: TRBJ1-6; v_gene: TRBV3-1; abundance: many; d_gene: .; CDR3nt: TGTGCCAGCAGCCAAGGAGACGGCCCGGGGTCTTCACCCCTCCACTTT; CDR3aa: CASSQGDGPGSSPLHF
len: 14; j_gene: TRBJ2-1; v_gene: TRBV2; abundance: many; d_gene: .; CDR3nt: TGTGCCAGCGCGGGGGCCCTCTCCTACAATGAGCAGTTCTTC; CDR3aa: CASAGALSYNEQFF
len: 15; j_gene: TRBJ1-3; v_gene: TRBV20-1; abundance: many; d_gene: TRBD1; CDR3nt: TGCAGTGCTAGAGATCCGAGGACAGGCGTGGACACCATATATTTT; CDR3aa: CSARDPRTGVDTIYF
len: 15; j_gene: TRBJ1-4; v_gene: TRBV3-1; abundance: many; d_gene: .; CDR3nt: TGTGCCAGCAGCCAAGCTCCGGGAGGTAATGAAAAACTGTTTTTT; CDR3aa: CASSQAPGGNEKLFF
len: 17; j_gene: TRBJ2-2; v_gene: TRBV19; abundance: many; d_gene: .; CDR3nt: TGTGCCAGTAGTATAGAGTTCGGGACTCCGTACACCGGGGAGCTGTTTTTT; CDR3aa: CASSIEFGTPYTGELFF
len: 14; j_gene: TRBJ2-7; v_gene: TRBV7-2; abundance: many; d_gene: TRBD2; CDR3nt: TGTGCCAGCAGCTTAGGGCTAGCGGGGTACGAGCAGTACTTC; CDR3aa: CASSLGLAGYEQYF
len: 13; j_gene: TRBJ2-7; v_gene: TRBV27; abundance: .; d_gene: .; CDR3nt: TGTGCCAGCAGTTTATCAGGGTTCCCCGAGCAGTACTTC; CDR3aa: CASSLSGFPEQYF
len: 18; j_gene: TRBJ2-1; v_gene: TRBV19; abundance: many; d_gene: TRBD1; CDR3nt: TGTGCCAGTAGTGTACAGGGGTCTTTAACGTCGGGCTACAATGAGCAGTTCTTC; CDR3aa: CASSVQGSLTSGYNEQFF
len: 14; j_gene: TRBJ1-3; v_gene: TRBV7-3; abundance: many; d_gene: .; CDR3nt: TGTGCCAGCAGCTTATGGGGCTCTGGAAACACCATATATTTT; CDR3aa: CASSLWGSGNTIYF